This T cell receptor beta chain was sequenced for a study of multiple sclerosis patients with progressive multifocal leukoencephalopathy. Time point: before natalizumab initiation. The protocol was immunoSEQ multiplex PCR, while the TCRdb copy is restricted to in-frame clones and leaves out a portion. The sample consists of more than 30,000 clones, approximately 91% of them appearing once. Germline CDR1 SNHLY, CDR2 FYNNEI. Trimming removed 1 base at V and 0 bases at J, with 4 bases between. The CDR3 contains 15 residues. This rearrangement joins TRBV2 to TRBJ2-6; D is undetermined. This receptor was obtained from a human donor with multiple sclerosis. The sequenced sample consisted of PBMCs. The CDR3 here is CASSEEGSGANVLTF. The CDR3 DNA follows: TGTGCCAGCAGTGAAGAGGGCTCTGGGGCCAACGTCCTGACTTTC.